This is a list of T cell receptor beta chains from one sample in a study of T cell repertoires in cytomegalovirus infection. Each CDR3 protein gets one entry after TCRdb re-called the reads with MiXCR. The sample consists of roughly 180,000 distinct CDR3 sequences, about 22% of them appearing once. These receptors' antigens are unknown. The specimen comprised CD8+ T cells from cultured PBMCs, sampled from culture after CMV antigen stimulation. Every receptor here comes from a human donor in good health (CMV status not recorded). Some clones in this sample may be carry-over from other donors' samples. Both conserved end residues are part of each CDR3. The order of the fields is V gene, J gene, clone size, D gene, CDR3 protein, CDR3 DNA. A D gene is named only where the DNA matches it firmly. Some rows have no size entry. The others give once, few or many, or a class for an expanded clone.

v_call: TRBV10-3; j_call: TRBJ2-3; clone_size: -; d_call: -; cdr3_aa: CAISDGSLETATDTQYF; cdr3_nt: TGTGCCATCAGTGATGGGAGTCTGGAGACAGCCACAGATACGCAGTATTTT
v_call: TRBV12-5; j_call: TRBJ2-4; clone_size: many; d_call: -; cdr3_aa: CASGPYGEGVAKNIQYF; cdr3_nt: TGTGCTAGTGGTCCCTACGGCGAAGGGGTAGCCAAAAACATTCAGTACTTC
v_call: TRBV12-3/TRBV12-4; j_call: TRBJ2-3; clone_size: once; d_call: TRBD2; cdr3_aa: CASSLGAGGPDTQYF; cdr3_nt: TGTGCCAGCAGTTTAGGGGCGGGGGGGCCAGATACGCAGTATTTT
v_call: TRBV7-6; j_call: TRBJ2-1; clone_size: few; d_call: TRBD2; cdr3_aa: CASSSSGGRGYEQFF; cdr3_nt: TGTGCCAGCAGCTCCTCGGGGGGGCGGGGTTATGAGCAGTTCTTC
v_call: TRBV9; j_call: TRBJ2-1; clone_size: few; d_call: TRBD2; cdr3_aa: CASSHPFETSGGAQEQFF; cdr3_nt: TGTGCCAGCAGCCACCCCTTCGAGACTAGCGGGGGGGCTCAGGAGCAGTTCTTC
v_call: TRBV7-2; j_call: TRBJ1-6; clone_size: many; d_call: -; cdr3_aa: CASSTGHPRRSPLHF; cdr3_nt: TGTGCCAGCAGCACGGGACACCCTAGACGATCACCCCTCCACTTT
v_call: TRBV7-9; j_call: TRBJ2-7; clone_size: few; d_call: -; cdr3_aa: CASSDFEGVEQYF; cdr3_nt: TGTGCCAGCAGCGATTTCGAGGGGGTCGAGCAGTACTTC
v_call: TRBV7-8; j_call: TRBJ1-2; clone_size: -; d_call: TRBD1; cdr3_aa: CASSLTGGATGYTF; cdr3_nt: TGTGCCAGCAGCCTAACAGGGGGCGCGACCGGCTACACCTTC
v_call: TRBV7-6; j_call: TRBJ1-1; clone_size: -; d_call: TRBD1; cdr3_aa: CASSLASGGTEAFF; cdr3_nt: TGTGCCAGCAGCTTAGCATCAGGGGGGACTGAAGCTTTCTTT
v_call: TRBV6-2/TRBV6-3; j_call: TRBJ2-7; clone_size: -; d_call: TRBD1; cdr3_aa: CASSSIGTAEQYF; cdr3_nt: TGTGCCAGCAGTTCCATCGGGACAGCCGAGCAGTACTTC
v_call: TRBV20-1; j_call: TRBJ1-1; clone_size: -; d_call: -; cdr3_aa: CSAEGENTEAFF; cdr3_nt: TGCAGTGCTGAAGGCGAGAACACTGAAGCTTTCTTT
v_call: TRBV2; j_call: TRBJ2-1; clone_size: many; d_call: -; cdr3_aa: CASIESSDYEQFF; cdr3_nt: TGTGCCAGCATCGAAAGCTCGGACTATGAGCAGTTCTTC
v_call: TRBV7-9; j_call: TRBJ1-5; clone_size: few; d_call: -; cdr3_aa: CASSPTGLNQPQHF; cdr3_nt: TGTGCCAGCAGTCCTACAGGGCTTAATCAGCCCCAGCATTTT
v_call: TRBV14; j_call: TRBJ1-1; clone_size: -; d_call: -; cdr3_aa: CASSQGFRGSGTEAFF; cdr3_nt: TGTGCCAGCAGCCAAGGTTTTCGGGGCAGCGGCACTGAAGCTTTCTTT
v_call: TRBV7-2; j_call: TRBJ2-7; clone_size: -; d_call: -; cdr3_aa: CASSSTYYEQYF; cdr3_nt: TGTGCCAGCAGCTCGACCTACTACGAGCAGTACTTC
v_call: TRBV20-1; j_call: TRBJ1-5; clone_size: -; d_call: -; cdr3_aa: CSARGGGGNQPQHF; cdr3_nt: TGCAGTGCTAGAGGGGGGGGAGGGAACCAGCCCCAGCATTTT
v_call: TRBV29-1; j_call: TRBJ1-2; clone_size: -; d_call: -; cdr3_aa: CSPVRDKVIYGYTF; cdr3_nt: TGCAGCCCCGTCCGGGACAAGGTCATCTATGGCTACACCTTC
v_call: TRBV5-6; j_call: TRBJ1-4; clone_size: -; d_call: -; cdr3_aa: CASSLRRVGLFF; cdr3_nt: TGTGCCAGCAGCTTGCGAAGGGTTGGACTGTTTTTT
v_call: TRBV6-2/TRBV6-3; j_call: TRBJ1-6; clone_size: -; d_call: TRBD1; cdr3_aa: CARSWDRANAPLHF; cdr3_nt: TGTGCCCGCAGTTGGGACAGGGCGAACGCACCCCTCCACTTT
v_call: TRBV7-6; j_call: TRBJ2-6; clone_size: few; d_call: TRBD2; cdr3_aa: CASSLVIGSNRDYESGANVLTF; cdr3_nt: TGTGCCAGCAGCTTAGTTATTGGATCCAACCGGGACTATGAGTCTGGGGCCAACGTCCTGACTTTC
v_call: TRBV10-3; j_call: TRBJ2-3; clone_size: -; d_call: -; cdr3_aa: CAISEGVVRSVPDTQYF; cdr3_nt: TGTGCCATCAGTGAGGGGGTTGTTCGGAGCGTGCCAGATACGCAGTATTTT
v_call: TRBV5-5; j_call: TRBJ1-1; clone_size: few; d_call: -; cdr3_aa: CASRRTLGTDRMNTEAFF; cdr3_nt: TGTGCCAGCAGACGGACCCTCGGGACTGATAGAATGAACACTGAAGCTTTCTTT
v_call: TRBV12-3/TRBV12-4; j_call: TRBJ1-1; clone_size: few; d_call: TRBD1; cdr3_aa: CASSMGQGFFEAFF; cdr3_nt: TGTGCCAGCAGCATGGGACAGGGTTTTTTTGAAGCTTTCTTT
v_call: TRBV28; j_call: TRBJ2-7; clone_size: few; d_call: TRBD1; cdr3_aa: CASTGTGRSYEQYF; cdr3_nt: TGTGCCAGCACTGGGACAGGGCGTTCCTACGAGCAGTACTTC
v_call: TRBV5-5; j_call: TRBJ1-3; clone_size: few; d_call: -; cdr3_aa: CASSSQLSGNTIYF; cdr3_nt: TGTGCCAGCAGCTCACAGCTCTCTGGAAACACCATATATTTT
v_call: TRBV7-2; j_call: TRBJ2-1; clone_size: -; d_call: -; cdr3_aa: CASSLWSNEQFF; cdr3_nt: TGTGCCAGCAGCTTATGGTCGAATGAGCAGTTCTTC
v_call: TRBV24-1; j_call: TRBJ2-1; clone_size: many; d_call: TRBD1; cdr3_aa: CATSDQPRDRGNEQFF; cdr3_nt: TGTGCCACCAGTGATCAGCCCCGGGACAGGGGCAATGAGCAGTTCTTC
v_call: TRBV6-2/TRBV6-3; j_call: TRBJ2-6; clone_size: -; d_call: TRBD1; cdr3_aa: CASSPTGTGRLGANVLTF; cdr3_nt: TGTGCCAGCAGCCCCACCGGGACAGGGAGGCTTGGGGCCAACGTCCTGACTTTC
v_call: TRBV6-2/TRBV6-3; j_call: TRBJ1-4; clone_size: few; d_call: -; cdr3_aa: CASSYSSVTNEKLFF; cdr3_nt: TGTGCCAGCAGTTACTCTTCGGTCACTAATGAAAAACTGTTTTTT
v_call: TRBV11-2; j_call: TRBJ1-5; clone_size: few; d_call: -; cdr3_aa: CASSLGSAQPQHF; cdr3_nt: TGTGCCAGCAGCTTAGGATCGGCTCAGCCCCAGCATTTT
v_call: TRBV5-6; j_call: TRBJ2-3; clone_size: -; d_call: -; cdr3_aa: CANSPRDLEPDTQYF; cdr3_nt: TGTGCCAACAGCCCCCGGGACCTAGAGCCAGATACGCAGTATTTT
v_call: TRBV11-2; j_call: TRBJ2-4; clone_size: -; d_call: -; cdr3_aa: CASSLYEGQTKKNIQYF; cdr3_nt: TGTGCCAGCAGCTTATACGAGGGGCAGACTAAAAAAAACATTCAGTACTTC
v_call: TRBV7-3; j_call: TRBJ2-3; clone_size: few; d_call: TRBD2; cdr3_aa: CASSATGGVADTQYF; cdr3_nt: TGTGCCAGCAGCGCCACGGGGGGGGTGGCAGATACGCAGTATTTT
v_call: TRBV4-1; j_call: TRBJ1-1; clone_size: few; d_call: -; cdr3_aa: CASSQAVSSHPGPGDEAFF; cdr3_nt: TGCGCCAGCAGCCAAGCGGTCTCCTCCCATCCAGGCCCCGGGGATGAAGCTTTCTTT
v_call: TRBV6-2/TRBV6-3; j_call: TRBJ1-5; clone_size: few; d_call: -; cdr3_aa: CASSYSPVGYNQPQHF; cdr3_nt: TGTGCCAGCAGTTACTCGCCCGTCGGCTACAATCAGCCCCAGCATTTT
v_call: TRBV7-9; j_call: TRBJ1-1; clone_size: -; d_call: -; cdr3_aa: CASSSAKTTEAFF; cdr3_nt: TGTGCCAGCAGCTCGGCAAAGACTACTGAAGCTTTCTTT
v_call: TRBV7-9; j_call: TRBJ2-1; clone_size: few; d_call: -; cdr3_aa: CASSPPGTREQFF; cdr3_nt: TGTGCCAGCAGCCCCCCTGGGACGAGGGAGCAGTTCTTC
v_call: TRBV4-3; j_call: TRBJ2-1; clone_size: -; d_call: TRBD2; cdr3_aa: CASSLVVGGGSEQFF; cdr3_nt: TGCGCCAGCAGCCTTGTGGTCGGGGGGGGCAGTGAGCAGTTCTTC
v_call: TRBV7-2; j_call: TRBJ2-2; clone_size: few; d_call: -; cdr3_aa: CASSLGSTEPLYTGELFF; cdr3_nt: TGTGCCAGCAGCTTAGGTTCGACAGAGCCTTTATACACCGGGGAGCTGTTTTTT
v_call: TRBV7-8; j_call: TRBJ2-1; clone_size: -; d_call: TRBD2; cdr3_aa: CASSDLGGVLYNEQFF; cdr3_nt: TGTGCCAGCAGCGACCTGGGAGGGGTCCTCTACAATGAGCAGTTCTTC
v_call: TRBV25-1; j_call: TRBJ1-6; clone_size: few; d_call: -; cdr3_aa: CASRGDQNSPLHF; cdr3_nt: TGTGCCAGCCGGGGGGACCAAAATTCACCCCTCCACTTT
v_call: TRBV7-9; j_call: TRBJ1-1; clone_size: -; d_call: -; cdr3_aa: CASNNRFLNTEAFF; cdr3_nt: TGTGCCAGCAACAACAGGTTTTTGAACACTGAAGCTTTCTTT
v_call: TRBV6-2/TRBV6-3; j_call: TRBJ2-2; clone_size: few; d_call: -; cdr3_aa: CASSAFTGELFF; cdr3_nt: TGTGCCAGCAGTGCCTTCACCGGGGAGCTGTTTTTT
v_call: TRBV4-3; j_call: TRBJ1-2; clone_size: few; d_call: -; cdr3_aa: CASSQGRTENYGYTF; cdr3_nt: TGCGCCAGCAGCCAGGGGAGGACAGAGAACTATGGCTACACCTTC
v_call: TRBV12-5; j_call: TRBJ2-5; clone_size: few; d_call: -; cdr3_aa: CASGLAPVGGETQYF; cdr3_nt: TGTGCTAGTGGTTTGGCCCCAGTCGGAGGAGAGACCCAGTACTTC